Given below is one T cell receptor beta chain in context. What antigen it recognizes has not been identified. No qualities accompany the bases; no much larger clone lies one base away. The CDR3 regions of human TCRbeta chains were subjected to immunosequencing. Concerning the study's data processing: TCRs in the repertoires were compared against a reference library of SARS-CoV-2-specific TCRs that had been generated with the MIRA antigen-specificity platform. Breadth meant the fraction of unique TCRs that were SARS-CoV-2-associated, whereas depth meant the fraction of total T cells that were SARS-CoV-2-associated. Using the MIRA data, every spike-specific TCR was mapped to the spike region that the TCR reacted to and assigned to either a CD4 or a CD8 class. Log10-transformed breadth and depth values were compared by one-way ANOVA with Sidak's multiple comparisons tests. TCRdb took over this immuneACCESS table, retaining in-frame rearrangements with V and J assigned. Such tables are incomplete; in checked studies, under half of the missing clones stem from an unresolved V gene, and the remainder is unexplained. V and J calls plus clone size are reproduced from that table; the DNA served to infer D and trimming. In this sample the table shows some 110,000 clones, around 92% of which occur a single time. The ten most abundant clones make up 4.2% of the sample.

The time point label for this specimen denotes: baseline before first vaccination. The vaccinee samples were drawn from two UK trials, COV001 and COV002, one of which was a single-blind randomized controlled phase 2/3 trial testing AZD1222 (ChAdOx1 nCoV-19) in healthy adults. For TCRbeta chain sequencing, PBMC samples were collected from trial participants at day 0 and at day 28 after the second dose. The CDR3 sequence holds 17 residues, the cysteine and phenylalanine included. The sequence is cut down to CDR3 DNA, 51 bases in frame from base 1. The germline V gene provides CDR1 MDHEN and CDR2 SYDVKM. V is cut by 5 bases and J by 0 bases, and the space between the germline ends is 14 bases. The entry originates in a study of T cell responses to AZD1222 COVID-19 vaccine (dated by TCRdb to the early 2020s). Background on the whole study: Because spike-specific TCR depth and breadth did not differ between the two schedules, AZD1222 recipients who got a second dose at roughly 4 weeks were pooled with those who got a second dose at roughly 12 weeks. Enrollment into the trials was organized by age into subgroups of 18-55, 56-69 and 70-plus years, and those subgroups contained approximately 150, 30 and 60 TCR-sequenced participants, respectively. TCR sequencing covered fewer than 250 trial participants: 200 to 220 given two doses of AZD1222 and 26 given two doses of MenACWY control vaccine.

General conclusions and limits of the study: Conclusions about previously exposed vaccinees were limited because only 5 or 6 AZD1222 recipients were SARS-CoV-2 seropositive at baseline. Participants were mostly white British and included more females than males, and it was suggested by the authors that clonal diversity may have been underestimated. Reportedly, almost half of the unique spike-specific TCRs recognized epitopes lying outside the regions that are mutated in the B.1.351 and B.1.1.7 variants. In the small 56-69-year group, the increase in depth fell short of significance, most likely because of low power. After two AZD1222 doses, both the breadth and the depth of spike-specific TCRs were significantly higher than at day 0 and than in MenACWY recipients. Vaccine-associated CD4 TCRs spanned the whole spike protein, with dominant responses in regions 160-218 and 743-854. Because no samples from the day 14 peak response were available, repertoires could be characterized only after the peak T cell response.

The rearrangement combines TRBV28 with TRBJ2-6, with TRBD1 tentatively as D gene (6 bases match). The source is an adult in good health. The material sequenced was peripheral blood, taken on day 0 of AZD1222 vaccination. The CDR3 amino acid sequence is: CASSPGTSYSGANVLTF. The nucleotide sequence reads TGTGCCAGCAGTCCCGGGACATCCTACTCTGGGGCCAACGTCCTGACTTTC.